The 29 T cell receptor beta chains reported below all come from one sample, sequenced in a study of CD8+CD57+ T cells in acquired aplastic anemia. Genomic DNA provided the template from which TCR beta VDJ and CDR3 profiles were obtained. Using its own MiXCR run on the reads, TCRdb lists one record per CDR3 protein. The data show about 70,000 distinct CDR3 sequences, with roughly 50% seen just once and approximately 8.3% held by the top ten. Sequenced sample: sorted CD4+, CD8+, or CD8+CD57+ T cells (not recorded which) from PBMCs. These receptors all stem from a human donor in good health, serving as a control.

J is TRBJ1-2 and V is TRBV4-1, with D uncertain. CDR1 is MGHRA, CDR2 YSYEKL, per germline. The ends were cut back, 2 bases at V and 6 bases at J, with 10 bases in the middle. The CDR3 contains 13 residues. The CDR3 is CASSQTYGDGYTF. In DNA form, the CDR3 reads TGCGCCAGCAGCCAAACGTATGGTGATGGCTACACCTTC.

The rearrangement joins TRBV9 to TRBJ1-6; D remains ambiguous. The CDR3 contains 13 residues. V gave up 0 bases and J gave up 9 bases, with 7 bases separating them. Germline V gene sequence: CDR1 SGDLS, CDR2 YYNGEE. CDR3 nucleotide sequence: TGTGCCAGCAGCGTAGGGCTCAGTTCACCCCTCCACTTT. As protein: CASSVGLSSPLHF.

This clonotype was seen just once. The chain joins TRBV29-1 to TRBJ2-7; 8 bases fit TRBD1. Trimming removed 3 bases from V and 5 bases from J; junction bases left unmatched: 6. The germline gives CDR1 SQVTM, CDR2 ANQGSEA. The CDR3 has 13 residues. The DNA for the CDR3 is TGCAGCGTTGATATAGGACAGGGCAACGAGCAGTACTTC. Amino acid sequence: CSVDIGQGNEQYF.

This chain connects TRBV5-4 to TRBJ2-1, with a weak D call TRBD1 (6 bases). Deletions cut 1 base from V and 5 bases from J, with 7 bases between. The CDR3 spans 13 residues. CDR1 is SGHNT and CDR2 is YYREEE in the germline V gene (reference sequence). The CDR3 loop is CASSLQGNNEQFF. CDR3 sequence (DNA): TGTGCCAGCAGCTTGCAGGGGAACAATGAGCAGTTCTTC.

The table lists this clonotype with many counts. V is TRBV11-2 and J is TRBJ2-1, with 7 bases aligning to TRBD2. With 4 bases clipped from V and 2 bases from J, the junction kept 11 bases outside the gene matches. Germline loops: CDR1 SGHAT, CDR2 FQNNGV. This CDR3 has 17 amino acids. This CDR3 is CASSSIAGATPYNEQFF. CDR3 DNA: TGTGCCAGCAGCTCCATAGCGGGTGCGACCCCCTACAATGAGCAGTTCTTC.

This clonotype was counted a single time. The J gene is TRBJ1-2, the V gene TRBV19, with 8 bases aligning to TRBD1. V gave up 4 bases and J gave up 4 bases; unmatched junction bases: 11. Germline CDR1 LNHDA, CDR2 SQIVND (reference sequence). The CDR3 covers 16 residues. The CDR3 sequence: CASSTTGDPPSYGYTF. CDR3 DNA sequence: TGTGCCAGTAGTACGACAGGGGACCCACCCTCCTATGGCTACACCTTC.

In this sample, this clonotype turned up many times. The rearrangement links TRBV7-9 to TRBJ2-7, with no clear D. The V end lost 5 bases, the J end lost 4 bases, and 9 bases lay between the germline ends. The CDR3 is 12 residues long. Germline loops: CDR1 SEHNR, CDR2 FQNEAQ (reference sequence). The CDR3 region is CASSVVGYEQYF. Written as DNA, the CDR3 is TGTGCCAGCAGCGTCGTAGGTTACGAGCAGTACTTC.

With respect to this clonotype: Sequence at one end of the junction differs from germline and may be a read error. The chain uses TRBV4-2 and TRBJ2-7; unclear D gene. The CDR3 covers 16 residues. CDR1 LGHNA and CDR2 YNFKEQ come from the germline V gene. The DNA for the CDR3 is TGTGCCAGCAGCCAAGAAAAAAGCGACTTACCCTACGAGCGGTACTTC. Translation: CASSQEKSDLPYERYF.

About this clonotype: This clone may be a read error of a much larger clone one base away. The chain joins TRBV27 to TRBJ1-5; D call uncertain. Trimming pared 6 bases from V and 6 bases from J, leaving 18 bases between. Looked up from germline, CDR1 is MNHEY and CDR2 is SMNVEV (reference sequence). CDR3 length: 15 residues. The CDR3 here is CASRPVPPGSQPQHF. The CDR3, as DNA: TGTGCCAGCAGACCAGTTCCCCCGGGCAGTCAGCCCCAGCATTTT.

In nucleotides, the CDR3 is TGTGCCAGCAGACCGACTAGCGGGGGGAGAGGGTTCTTC. Residues: CASRPTSGGRGFF. The chain combines TRBV7-9 with TRBJ2-1; 13 bases are a match to TRBD2. V lost 6 bases and J lost 15; bases outside the gene matches: 8. Germline-derived CDR1 and CDR2 are SEHNR and FQNEAQ (reference sequence). This CDR3 is 13 amino acids long.

The sample holds many counts of this clonotype. The rearrangement joins TRBV5-1 to TRBJ1-3; D is ambiguous. V lost 0 bases to trimming and J lost 2 bases, with 3 bases between them. This CDR3 contains 13 residues. Germline CDR1 SGHRS, CDR2 YFSETQ. CDR3 in amino acids: CASSLDPGNTIYF. Here the CDR3 DNA reads TGCGCCAGCAGCTTGGACCCTGGAAACACCATATATTTT.

In the case of this clonotype: A much more abundant neighbour one base away suggests this may be a read error. CDR3 amino acids: CASSPMGAYEQYF. DNA for the CDR3: TGTGCCAGCTCACCAATGGGGGCCTACGAGCAGTACTTC. The chain combines TRBV7-3 with TRBJ2-7; D could derive from TRBD1 or TRBD2 (5 bases each). The CDR3 runs 13 residues. V was cut by 8 bases and J by 2 bases, with 13 bases left in between. Per the germline V gene, CDR1 is SGHTA and CDR2 is FQGTGA.

By share, this clonotype counts as medium-sized. The rearrangement links TRBV15 to TRBJ2-1, with 7 positions matching TRBD2. V dropped 4 bases and J dropped 0; count of bases not matched to a gene: 9. The CDR3 is 17 amino acids. Germline V gene sequence: CDR1 LNHNV, CDR2 YYDKDF (reference sequence). The CDR3 DNA reads as TGTGCCACCAGCAAAACCCGGGGGGTAAGCTCCTACAATGAGCAGTTCTTC. This translates into CATSKTRGVSSYNEQFF.

Remarks on this clonotype: A read error may produce the germline difference seen at one junction end. CDR3 residues: CARSSGRNPVYGYAF. CDR3 DNA: TGTGCCCGCAGCTCAGGACGGAACCCAGTCTATGGCTACGCCTTC. The rearrangement links TRBV6-1 to TRBJ1-2; D is uncertain. The CDR3 is 15 residues long. In germline, CDR1 is MNHNS, CDR2 SASEGT.

This chain uses TRBV29-1 with TRBJ2-3; D is unclear. CDR1 and CDR2 from the germline V gene are SQVTM and ANQGSEA. V dropped 4 bases and J dropped 3 bases, with 2 bases sitting between them. The CDR3 runs to 10 residues. CDR3 sequence: CSVGTDTQYF. CDR3 bases: TGCAGCGTTGGGACAGATACGCAGTATTTT.

The chain is built from TRBV11-1 and TRBJ2-7, with D possibly called TRBD1 or TRBD2 (5 bases each). The germline gives CDR1 SGHAT, CDR2 FQDESV (reference sequence). Between the trimmed V and J ends, which lost 8 bases and 5 bases, there was a span of 25 bases. CDR3 length: 16 residues. As DNA, the CDR3 is TGTGCCAGCTACCCCGGGGCGGCAGGGTCGACCCACGAGCAGTACTTC. This translates into CASYPGAAGSTHEQYF.

The J gene is TRBJ2-7, the V gene TRBV4-3; the match to TRBD1 covers 9 bases. This CDR3 is built from 16 residues. The J segment lost 3 bases and the V segment lost 0 bases, leaving 6 bases of the junction unmatched. Germline V lookup: CDR1 LGHNA, CDR2 YSLEER. The CDR3 DNA sequence: TGCGCCAGCAGCCAAGAACGAACAGGGGGCAGCTACGAGCAGTACTTC. Translating gives CASSQERTGGSYEQYF.

This clonotype has at least ten counts. The chain carries TRBV7-9 and TRBJ2-2; a possible D gene is TRBD1 (5 bases). V was pared by 3 bases and J by 6 bases, with 20 bases between. The germline gives CDR1 SEHNR, CDR2 FQNEAQ (reference sequence). The CDR3 is 17 residues long. The CDR3 bases are TGTGCCAGCAGCTTGACCCAGAGCAGGGTGGTCCCCGGGGAGCTGTTTTTT. Translated: CASSLTQSRVVPGELFF.

J is TRBJ1-1 and V is TRBV20-1, with TRBD1 as a possible D gene (6 bases). The V and J ends lost 3 bases and 5 bases respectively, with 16 bases between them. The germline gives CDR1 DFQATT, CDR2 SNEGSKA (reference sequence). The CDR3 consists of 14 residues. In DNA form, the CDR3 reads TGCAGTGCTAGGGGCGCCAGGGACAAGACTGAAGCTTTCTTT. Its translation: CSARGARDKTEAFF.

This clonotype has ten or more counts. The CDR3 reads CASSLGRGVETQYF. CDR3 nucleotide sequence: TGTGCCAGCAGCTTAGGCCGTGGGGTAGAGACCCAGTACTTC. This chain connects TRBV11-2 to TRBJ2-5; no clear D. Germline CDR1 reads SGHAT; CDR2 reads FQNNGV. The CDR3 consists of 14 residues. V lost 1 base and J 4 bases, leaving 10 bases between the germline ends.

As for this clonotype: The junction differs from germline at one of its ends, possibly a read error. The chain joins TRBV11-1 to TRBJ2-1, with D unclear. This CDR3 is 16 amino acids long. Per germline, CDR1 SGHAT and CDR2 FQDESV (reference sequence). The chain's CDR3 is CASSLDLRAMYNEQSF. CDR3 nucleotides: TGTGCCAGCAGCTTAGATTTGCGAGCCATGTACAATGAGCAGTCCTTC.

J is TRBJ2-6 and V is TRBV11-1; 8 bases match TRBD2. The CDR3 is 16 amino acids. Germline V gene sequence: CDR1 SGHAT, CDR2 FQDESV (reference sequence). The trim removed 5 bases at V and 4 bases at J, leaving 7 bases unmatched. This CDR3 reads CASSPRRLAGANVLTF. CDR3 nucleotide sequence: TGTGCCAGCAGCCCACGACGACTAGCGGGGGCCAACGTCCTGACTTTC.

Points on this clonotype: Being one base from a much bigger clone, this may be a read error. This rearrangement joins TRBV12-3 or TRBV12-4 to TRBJ1-1; D is ambiguous. This CDR3 region has 15 residues. Trimming removed 2 bases at V and 3 bases at J, with 13 bases between. The CDR3 DNA follows: TGTGCCAGCAGTTTATTGCGGACTTCGGACACTGAAGCTTTCTTT. Its translation: CASSLLRTSDTEAFF.

This clonotype was detected many times. This chain joins TRBV7-9 and TRBJ1-6; unclear D gene. The germline V and J ends were trimmed by 1 base and 0 bases, with 10 bases remaining between them. From germline, CDR1 is SEHNR and CDR2 FQNEAQ (reference sequence). The CDR3 is 17 amino acids. The CDR3 sequence is CASSLVDLSSYNSPLHF. The CDR3 coding sequence is TGTGCCAGCAGCTTAGTCGATTTGAGCTCCTATAATTCACCCCTCCACTTT.

In nucleotides, the CDR3 is TGTGCCAGTAGTATCGGACAGGGAACCTACGAGCAGTACTTC. Translating gives CASSIGQGTYEQYF. The chain joins TRBV19 to TRBJ2-7; TRBD1 agrees at 8 bases. Germline V lookup: CDR1 LNHDA, CDR2 SQIVND (reference sequence). V lost 3 bases, J lost 2 bases, and 3 bases stayed unmatched. There are 14 residues in the CDR3.

In its sample, this clonotype was seen once. The chain carries TRBV25-1 and TRBJ2-7; 8 bases are a match to TRBD1. V trimming: 1 base; J trimming: 4 bases; junction bases outside the gene matches: 12. Germline assignment: CDR1 MGHDK and CDR2 SYGVNS. This CDR3 region has 17 residues. CDR3 sequence reads: CASSEFTGGQAKYEQYF. DNA of the CDR3: TGTGCCAGCAGTGAATTCACAGGGGGGCAGGCGAAATACGAGCAGTACTTC.

The chain uses TRBV19 and TRBJ2-2; TRBD1 matches 8 bases. CDR1 and CDR2 from the germline V gene are LNHDA and SQIVND (reference sequence). The CDR3 is 15 residues long. The V segment lost 4 bases and the J segment 4 bases; nucleotides outside the gene matches: 5. In DNA form, the CDR3 reads TGTGCCAGTAGTACCCGGACAGGGAGCACCGGGGAGCTGTTTTTT. Its translation: CASSTRTGSTGELFF.

Concerning this clonotype: Its ends do not fully match the called genes, so a read error is possible. This chain connects TRBV20-1 to TRBJ2-1; 7 bases fit TRBD2. Germline V gives CDR1 DFQATT, CDR2 SNEGSKA (reference sequence). The CDR3 contains 16 residues. This chain's CDR3 is CSATRRGSTSCNEQFF. The CDR3 region has the DNA TGCAGTGCTACCAGACGCGGGAGTACGTCCTGCAATGAGCAGTTCTTC.

About this clonotype: The conserved final phenylalanine or tryptophan is absent from the CDR3, which likely points to a read error. The genes are TRBV15 and TRBJ2-7; D is undetermined. Germline V lookup: CDR1 LNHNV, CDR2 YYDKDF (reference sequence). The CDR3 spans 13 residues. V gave up 0 bases and J gave up 7 bases, with 10 bases separating them. CDR3 bases: TGTGCCACCAGCAGAGATAGACAAACAGAGCAGTACTAC. This translates into CATSRDRQTEQYY.